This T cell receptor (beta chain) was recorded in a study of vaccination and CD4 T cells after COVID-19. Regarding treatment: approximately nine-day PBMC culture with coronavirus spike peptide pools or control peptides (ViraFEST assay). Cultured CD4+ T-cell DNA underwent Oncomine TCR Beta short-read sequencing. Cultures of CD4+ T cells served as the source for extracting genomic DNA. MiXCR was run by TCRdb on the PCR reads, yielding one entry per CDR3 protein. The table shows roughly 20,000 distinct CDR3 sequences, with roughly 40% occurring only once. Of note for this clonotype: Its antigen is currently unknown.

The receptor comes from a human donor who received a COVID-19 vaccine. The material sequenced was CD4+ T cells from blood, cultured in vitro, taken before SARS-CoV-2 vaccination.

The CDR3 region is CAISETLAGGRNEQFF. In DNA form, the CDR3 reads TGTGCCATCAGCGAAACTTTAGCGGGGGGCCGTAACGAGCAGTTCTTC. This sequence joins TRBV10-3 and TRBJ2-1; 10 bases agree with TRBD2. The CDR3 is made up of 16 amino acids. Trimming took 6 bases from V and 10 from J; bases not matched to a gene: 15. Looked up from germline, CDR1 is ENHRY and CDR2 is SYGVKD.